A selection of T cell receptor beta chains follows, all from one sample in a study of blood T cells in healthy people across ages. TCRdb called the 5' RACE reads again in MiXCR, with one record for every CDR3 protein. This sample carries about 1.8 million distinct CDR3 sequences, 49% of them seen once, and the ten largest clones take 2.1%. The sample comprised blood. Source of these receptors: a woman aged 35 to 49 in good health. Each CDR3 is given with its conserved first and last residue. A D gene is named only where the DNA matches it firmly. Clone sizes are given selectively: once, few, many, or a class where the clone is expanded.

>.|few|TRBJ2-5|TRBV7-2
CASSCQGWETQYF
TGTGCCAGCAGCTGTCAGGGTTGGGAGACCCAGTACTTC
>.|few|TRBJ2-1|TRBV29-1
CSDWDGYNEQFF
TGCAGCGACTGGGACGGTTACAATGAGCAGTTCTTC
>TRBD1|.|TRBJ1-5|TRBV20-1
CSARVDTGGQPQHF
TGCAGTGCTAGAGTTGATACAGGGGGTCAGCCCCAGCATTTT
>TRBD2|.|TRBJ2-1|TRBV6-1
CASSPLAGGQYNEQFF
TGTGCCAGCAGTCCCCTAGCGGGGGGGCAATACAATGAGCAGTTCTTC
>TRBD2|few|TRBJ2-7|TRBV6-2/TRBV6-3
CASSSSRGAGPSYEQYF
TGTGCCAGCAGTTCCTCCCGGGGAGCGGGGCCATCCTACGAGCAGTACTTC
>.|.|TRBJ1-1|TRBV5-1
CASSRGEKEAFF
TGCGCCAGCAGCCGGGGAGAAAAAGAAGCTTTCTTT
>.|few|TRBJ1-6|TRBV4-2
CASSDSRGNSPLHF
TGTGCCAGCAGCGACAGTCGTGGTAATTCACCCCTCCACTTT
>.|many|TRBJ2-7|TRBV5-1
CASSPRDNSYEQYF
TGCGCCAGCAGCCCCCGGGACAACTCCTACGAGCAGTACTTC
>TRBD2|few|TRBJ2-3|TRBV3-1
CASSHTTSGGTDTQYF
TGTGCCAGCAGCCACACGACTAGCGGGGGCACAGATACGCAGTATTTT
>.|.|TRBJ2-4|TRBV7-2
CASSLAEGIPGNIQYF
TGTGCCAGCAGCTTAGCTGAGGGGATACCTGGTAACATTCAGTACTTC
>.|.|TRBJ2-5|TRBV20-1
CSAPPASAQETQYF
TGCAGTGCGCCGCCAGCTAGCGCTCAAGAGACCCAGTACTTC
>.|.|TRBJ2-5|TRBV29-1
CSVVEVTETQYF
TGCAGCGTTGTGGAGGTGACAGAGACCCAGTACTTC
>.|once|TRBJ1-2|TRBV20-1
CSVQGLDNHYGYTF
TGCAGTGTCCAGGGCCTAGACAACCACTATGGCTACACCTTC
>.|.|TRBJ1-1|TRBV6-6
CASSYSAGEAFF
TGTGCCAGCAGTTACTCGGCAGGAGAAGCTTTCTTT
>.|few|TRBJ2-3|TRBV27
CASSSLRTDTQYF
TGTGCCAGCAGTTCGCTCCGCACAGATACGCAGTATTTT